The sequence of this T cell receptor beta chain was determined in a study of T cell changes during pregnancy in multiple sclerosis. This CDR3 has 19 amino acids. From germline, CDR1 is MGHRA and CDR2 YSYEKL. Trimming removed 0 bases from V and 2 bases from J; junction bases left unmatched: 9. The table came from immunoSEQ multiplex PCR; TCRdb's copy has only in-frame clones and leaves some out. The sample has about 64,000 clones, roughly 92% seen once; the top ten hold more than 1.2%. The sequence was collected from a female donor with multiple sclerosis, enrolled in a pregnancy study. The sequencing used peripheral blood, collected in the second trimester of pregnancy. This sequence joins TRBV4-1 and TRBJ1-4, with TRBD1 matching 10 bases. CDR3 amino acids: CASSQDRQGAIGTNEKLFF. CDR3 DNA sequence: TGCGCCAGCAGCCAAGATCGACAGGGGGCAATTGGGACTAATGAAAAACTGTTTTTT.